Each of the 30 T cell receptor beta chains below was sequenced from the same sample in a study of T cell clones after liver transplantation. TCRdb's copy holds only in-frame clones and misses some; the assay was immunoSEQ multiplex PCR. Of some 9,500 clones in the sample, roughly 72% were seen once. The sample consisted of CD8+ T cells from blood, taken at the roughly 16-month timepoint. The receptors come from a human patient who received a liver transplant. The graft donor may be the source of some T cells.

The chain joins TRBV6-1 to TRBJ2-6; 8 bases are shared with TRBD1. V dropped 11 bases and J dropped 3; count of bases not matched to a gene: 6. This CDR3 has 14 residues. The germline gives CDR1 MNHNS, CDR2 SASEGT. The CDR3 region is CAGLDRGGANVLTF. CDR3 DNA sequence: TGTGCCGGATTAGACAGGGGTGGGGCCAACGTCCTGACTTTC.

V is TRBV5-5 and J is TRBJ2-6; TRBD1 matches at 12 bases. The CDR3 is 17 residues long. Germline V gives CDR1 SGHKS, CDR2 YYEKEE (reference sequence). Germline trimming cut 4 bases from V and 1 base from J; bases unmatched to any gene: 3. The CDR3 loop reads CASSEGQGASGANVLTF. The CDR3 DNA is TGTGCCAGCAGCGAGGGACAGGGGGCTTCTGGGGCCAACGTCCTGACTTTC.

In its sample, this clone is medium-sized. This chain joins TRBV5-7 and TRBJ1-5; TRBD1 aligns across 7 bases. TRBV5-7 is sorted into the ORF group, with uncertain function. With V trimmed by 6 bases and J by 2 bases, 2 bases remained unmatched. The CDR3 runs 13 residues. In DNA, the CDR3 is TGTGCCAGCAACACAGGGGGCAATCAGCCCCAGCATTTT. Translation: CASNTGGNQPQHF.

The V call is TRBV7-2, the J call TRBJ2-2; no reliable D call. Germline CDR1 reads SGHTA; CDR2 reads FQGNSA. The CDR3 length is 13 residues. Trimming stripped 5 bases from V and 4 bases from J, with 8 bases between. CDR3 region: CASSLSITGELFF. In DNA, the CDR3 is TGTGCCAGCAGCCTGAGTATCACCGGGGAGCTGTTTTTT.

The rearrangement links TRBV28 to TRBJ2-1, with D possibly TRBD2 on 6 matching bases. Germline V gene lookup returns CDR1 MDHEN and CDR2 SYDVKM. The CDR3 consists of 22 residues. Trimming removed 4 bases at V and 0 bases at J, with 31 bases between. The CDR3 DNA reads as TGTGCCAGCAGTTCGTACAAGACCTCTAGCGTAAACCGAGGGAGCTCCTACAATGAGCAGTTCTTC. Amino acids: CASSSYKTSSVNRGSSYNEQFF.

This chain links TRBV21-1 with TRBJ2-5; TRBD1, the table's D call, lacks a check against the DNA. TRBV21-1 corresponds to a pseudogene. This CDR3 is 14 amino acids long. This chain's CDR3 is CAAPQDRVGETQYF. CDR3 bases: TGTGCCGCGCCCCAGGACAGGGTCGGAGAGACCCAGTACTTC.

The chain uses TRBV28 and TRBJ1-2; TRBD1 agrees at 7 bases. CDR1 and CDR2 (germline): MDHEN, SYDVKM. Trimming at V came to 6 bases and at J to 2 bases, leaving 3 bases not matched to a gene. This CDR3 comprises 13 residues. CDR3 sequence: CASSIQGNYGYTF. As DNA, the CDR3 is TGTGCCAGCAGCATACAGGGGAACTATGGCTACACCTTC.

V and J are TRBV6-5 and TRBJ2-7, with 8 nucleotides matching TRBD1. In germline, CDR1 is MNHEY, CDR2 SVGAGI. J gave up 3 bases and V 6 bases, and 7 bases lay outside the gene matches. The CDR3 totals 14 residues. The DNA of the CDR3 is TGTGCCAGCAGCCGACAGGGGTATCACTACGAGCAGTACTTC. Its translation is CASSRQGYHYEQYF.

The genes are TRBV19 and TRBJ2-1; D is unresolved. The CDR3 is made up of 16 amino acids. The V end was cut by 6 bases, the J end by 1 base, with 16 bases between. Germline V gene data show CDR1 as LNHDA and CDR2 as SQIVND (reference sequence). CDR3 residues: CASSRPFADSYNEQFF. The CDR3 DNA sequence: TGTGCCAGTAGCCGTCCTTTCGCGGATTCCTACAATGAGCAGTTCTTC.

J is TRBJ1-1 and V is TRBV2; 7 nucleotides match TRBD1. The CDR3 runs to 13 residues. The V gene end was trimmed by 6 bases and the J gene end by 11 bases; junction bases not matched to a gene: 12. CDR1 is SNHLY and CDR2 is FYNNEI in the germline V gene. The CDR3 protein is CASSLGQEVQAFF. The CDR3 DNA reads TGTGCCAGCAGCCTAGGACAGGAGGTCCAGGCTTTCTTT.

The chain recombines TRBV7-8 with TRBJ2-7; no clear D gene. Trimming removed 4 bases from V and 2 bases from J, with 9 bases in between. Germline V CDR1 and CDR2: SGHVS, FQNEAQ. The CDR3 spans 13 residues. CDR3 region: CASSSGSTYEQYF. The CDR3 DNA reads TGTGCCAGCAGCTCCGGGTCAACCTACGAGCAGTACTTC.

The V gene is TRBV9, the J gene TRBJ1-1, with 7 bases that match TRBD1. This CDR3 comprises 13 residues. CDR1 and CDR2 from the germline V gene are SGDLS and YYNGEE. The J segment lost 3 bases and the V segment lost 4 bases, leaving 3 bases of the junction unmatched. The CDR3 coding sequence is TGTGCCAGCAGCCCAGGGGGGTACACTGAAGCTTTCTTT. Residues: CASSPGGYTEAFF.

J is TRBJ2-7 and V is TRBV7-6, with TRBD2 matching over 7 bases. Germline V gene data show CDR1 as SGHVS and CDR2 as FNYEAQ. Trimming took 1 base from V and 7 from J; bases not matched to a gene: 10. The CDR3 has 15 residues. CDR3 sequence: CASSLVSGGLNEQYV. CDR3 DNA sequence: TGTGCCAGCAGCTTAGTTTCGGGAGGCCTTAATGAGCAGTACGTC.

The V call is TRBV15, the J call TRBJ1-2, with D perhaps matching TRBD1 (6 bases). Looked up from germline, CDR1 is LNHNV and CDR2 is YYDKDF (reference sequence). The CDR3 extends over 13 amino acids. V was pared by 9 bases and J by 4 bases, with 15 bases between. CDR3 bases: TGTGCCACGAGCCCAGGGGATTCCTATGGCTACACCTTC. Encoded protein: CATSPGDSYGYTF.

The V call is TRBV6-1, the J call TRBJ2-7, with 8 bases identical to TRBD1. The germline CDR1 and CDR2 sequences are MNHNS and SASEGT. The CDR3 runs 16 residues. Trimming cost V 3 bases and J 1 base; bases outside gene matches: 8. The CDR3, as DNA: TGTGCCAGCAGTGACCGACAGGGGAATAATTCCTACGAGCAGTACTTC. Translation gives CASSDRQGNNSYEQYF.

J is TRBJ1-4 and V is TRBV23-1; 12 bases map to TRBD1. TRBV23-1 is an open reading frame whose function is uncertain. The CDR3 is made up of 17 amino acids. V was pared by 2 bases and J by 10 bases, with 11 bases of the junction left unmatched. The CDR3 loop is CASSQERDRGLSGKLFF. CDR3 coding DNA: TGCGCCAGCAGTCAAGAAAGGGACAGGGGGCTTTCTGGAAAACTGTTTTTT.

This clone was found a few times. The genes are TRBV7-8 and TRBJ2-7, with D possibly called TRBD1 or TRBD2 (5 bases each). Germline-derived CDR1 and CDR2 are SGHVS and FQNEAQ. The CDR3 loop spans 13 amino acids. Trimming stripped 4 bases from V and 6 bases from J, with 13 bases between. This CDR3 reads CASSSGASGEQYF. CDR3 sequence (DNA): TGTGCCAGCAGCTCCGGGGCAAGCGGCGAGCAGTACTTC.

The J gene is TRBJ1-5, the V gene TRBV2; no clear D. Trimming shortened V by 0 bases and J by 3 bases, and 9 bases separated the two germline ends. This CDR3 comprises 15 residues. From germline, CDR1 is SNHLY and CDR2 FYNNEI. In DNA, the CDR3 is TGTGCCAGCAGTGAAGCGCTTGCGGCCAATCAGCCCCAGCATTTT. It encodes CASSEALAANQPQHF.

The rearrangement links TRBV4-1 to TRBJ1-6; D is uncertain. Per the germline V gene, CDR1 is MGHRA and CDR2 is YSYEKL. V was pared by 1 base and J by 6 bases, with 13 bases between. The CDR3 is 16 residues long. The CDR3 loop is CASSQAENEGNSPLHF. For the CDR3, the DNA is TGCGCCAGCAGCCAAGCCGAGAACGAGGGTAATTCACCCCTCCACTTT.

The chain joins TRBV7-2 to TRBJ1-5, with D unresolved. Trimming took 1 base from V and 4 from J, leaving 8 bases between them. The germline V gene encodes CDR1 SGHTA and CDR2 FQGNSA. The CDR3 is 14 amino acids. CDR3 region: CASSLVWENQPQHF. DNA for the CDR3: TGTGCCAGCAGCTTAGTTTGGGAGAATCAGCCCCAGCATTTT.

This clone has just a few counts. The V call is TRBV11-3, the J call TRBJ1-2; D is unresolved. Germline V gives CDR1 SGHNT, CDR2 YENEEA. The CDR3 totals 13 residues. The V end lost 5 bases, the J end lost 2 bases, and 9 bases lay between the germline ends. Written as DNA, the CDR3 is TGTGCCAGCAGCCCGACACCAAACTATGGCTACACCTTC. Protein product: CASSPTPNYGYTF.

V gene TRBV27 combines with J gene TRBJ2-7; tentative D call: TRBD1 (6 bases). V lost 4 bases, J lost 2 bases, and 9 bases lay in between. CDR3 length equals 13 residues. Germline V gene data show CDR1 as MNHEY and CDR2 as SMNVEV (reference sequence). The chain's CDR3 is CASSYRDTYEQYF. CDR3 DNA sequence: TGTGCCAGCAGTTACCGGGACACCTACGAGCAGTACTTC.

This rearrangement joins TRBV5-5 to TRBJ1-5; the match to TRBD1 covers 7 bases. In germline, CDR1 is SGHKS, CDR2 YYEKEE (reference sequence). The CDR3 contains 15 residues. Trimming removed 2 bases from V and 7 bases from J; junction bases left unmatched: 9. CDR3 DNA: TGTGCCAGCAGCTTCGGGGAGGGGGCTGAGCAGCCCCAGCATTTT. Translating it yields CASSFGEGAEQPQHF.

The gene calls are TRBV5-1 and TRBJ2-3, with D possibly being TRBD1 (6 bases). Germline CDR1 and CDR2: SGHRS and YFSETQ. The CDR3 is 15 residues long. V shed 0 bases and J shed 5 bases, with 13 bases lying between them. CDR3 nucleotides: TGCGCCAGCAGCTTGGGACAGGTTGAAAGAGATACGCAGTATTTT. This translates into CASSLGQVERDTQYF.

Details on this clone: Germline and junction disagree at one end, which may indicate a read error. The chain recombines TRBV27 with TRBJ2-1, with a weak D call TRBD2 (5 bases). Per germline, CDR1 MNHEY and CDR2 SMNVEV (reference sequence). The CDR3 is 12 residues long. In DNA, the CDR3 is TGTGCCAGCACGTCGGAGTTCGAGGGCACGGTCTTC. Protein sequence: CASTSEFEGTVF.

The chain uses TRBV7-9 and TRBJ2-3, with TRBD2 matching 9 bases. The CDR3 is 14 residues long. V lost 4 bases to trimming and J lost 6 bases; unmatched junction nucleotides: 5. Looked up from germline, CDR1 is SEHNR and CDR2 is FQNEAQ (reference sequence). In DNA, the CDR3 is TGTGCCAGCAGCTCTGGACTAGCGAGTGATACGCAGTATTTT. Translated: CASSSGLASDTQYF. The full variable domain, completed using reference TRBV7-9 and TRBJ2-3, is DTGVSQNPRHKITKRGQNVTFRCDPISEHNRLYWYRQTLGQGPEFLTYFQNEAQLEKSRLLSDRFSAERPKGSFSTLEIQRTEQGDSAMYLCASSSGLASDTQYFGPGTRLTVL.

This sequence joins TRBV29-1 and TRBJ2-1; TRBD1 is a possible D gene (6 bases). Germline V gene lookup returns CDR1 SQVTM and CDR2 ANQGSEA. CDR3 length: 14 amino acids. The V end was cut by 7 bases, the J end by 5 bases, with 18 bases between. CDR3 in amino acids: CSARQALTNNEQFF. The CDR3 nucleotides read TGCAGCGCTCGACAGGCCTTGACGAACAATGAGCAGTTCTTC.

This clone was observed a few times. The rearrangement links TRBV6-5 to TRBJ1-2; no clear D. The ends were cut back, 6 bases at V and 8 bases at J, with 13 bases in the middle. Per germline, CDR1 MNHEY and CDR2 SVGAGI. The CDR3 has 12 residues. As DNA, the CDR3 is TGTGCCAGCAGATATTCTACGGGAGGCTACACCTTC. This gives the protein CASRYSTGGYTF.

Within the sample, this clone is medium-sized (0.01 to 0.1%). One end of the junction varies from germline; a read error may be responsible. V and J are TRBV11-2 and TRBJ2-7, with D uncertain. The CDR3 is 11 amino acids. The germline V gene encodes CDR1 SGHAT and CDR2 FQNNGV. The CDR3 sequence is CASSPYLGPNF. The CDR3 nucleotides are TGTGCCAGCAGCCCCTACCTGGGCCCAAACTTC.

This chain uses TRBV29-1 with TRBJ1-1; D gene ambiguous. Germline lookup yields CDR1 SQVTM and CDR2 ANQGSEA. The CDR3 is 15 residues long. The V end was cut by 1 base, the J end by 7 bases, with 19 bases between. The CDR3 protein is CSVEVPEKGFDEAFF. CDR3 nucleotide sequence: TGCAGCGTTGAAGTTCCCGAAAAGGGTTTTGATGAAGCTTTCTTT.